Below, one T cell receptor beta chain is given with its context. Antigen specificity is unknown. V lost 6 bases and J 5 bases, leaving 11 bases between the germline ends. This CDR3 region has 12 residues. TCRdb's table, derived via immunoSEQ multiplex PCR, lists solely in-frame clones and lacks some. The table has some 61,000 clones, approximately 84% seen once. The entry originates in a study of T cell responses to AZD1222 COVID-19 vaccine. General study findings and limits: The CD4 TCRs associated with vaccination extended across spike and predominated at 160-218 and 743-854.

This sequence originates from an adult in good health. The rearrangement uses TRBV12-3 or TRBV12-4 and TRBJ2-7; possible D gene TRBD1, 5 bases. The starting material was peripheral blood, obtained on day 0 of AZD1222 vaccination. This CDR3 reads CASRSGWNEQYF. DNA of the CDR3: TGTGCCAGCAGATCAGGGTGGAACGAGCAGTACTTC.